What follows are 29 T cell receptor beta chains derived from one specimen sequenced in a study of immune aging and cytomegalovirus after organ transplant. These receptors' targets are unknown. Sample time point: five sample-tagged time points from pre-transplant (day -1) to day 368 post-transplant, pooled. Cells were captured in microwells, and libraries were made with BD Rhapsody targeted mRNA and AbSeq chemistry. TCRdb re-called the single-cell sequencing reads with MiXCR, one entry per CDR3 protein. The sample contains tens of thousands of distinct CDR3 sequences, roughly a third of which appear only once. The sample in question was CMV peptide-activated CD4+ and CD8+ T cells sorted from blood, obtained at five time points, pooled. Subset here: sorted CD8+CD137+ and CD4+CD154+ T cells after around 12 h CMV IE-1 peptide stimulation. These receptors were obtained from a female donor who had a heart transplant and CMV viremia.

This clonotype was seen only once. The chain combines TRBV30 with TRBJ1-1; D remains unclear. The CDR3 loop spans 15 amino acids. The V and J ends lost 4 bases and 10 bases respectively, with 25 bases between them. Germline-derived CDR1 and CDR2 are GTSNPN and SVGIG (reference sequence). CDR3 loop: CAWTLQNKGSEGAFF. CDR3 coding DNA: TGTGCCTGGACCTTACAGAATAAAGGATCGGAGGGAGCTTTCTTT.

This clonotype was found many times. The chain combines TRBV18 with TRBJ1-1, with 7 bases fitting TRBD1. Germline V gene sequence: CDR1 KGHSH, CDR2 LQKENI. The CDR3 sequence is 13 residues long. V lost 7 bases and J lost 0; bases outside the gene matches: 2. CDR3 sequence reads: CASFGTVNTEAFF. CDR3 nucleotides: TGTGCCAGCTTTGGGACAGTGAACACTGAAGCTTTCTTT.

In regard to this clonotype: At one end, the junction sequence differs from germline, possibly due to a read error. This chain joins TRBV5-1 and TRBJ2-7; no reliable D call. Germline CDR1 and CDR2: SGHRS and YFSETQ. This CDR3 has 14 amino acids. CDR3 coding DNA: TGCGCCAGCAGCCTGCCATCCTCAAACTACAAGCAGTACTTC. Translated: CASSLPSSNYKQYF.

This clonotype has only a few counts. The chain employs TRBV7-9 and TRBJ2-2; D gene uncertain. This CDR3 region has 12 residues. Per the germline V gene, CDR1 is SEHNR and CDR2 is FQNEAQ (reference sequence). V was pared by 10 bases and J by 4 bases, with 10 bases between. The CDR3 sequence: CATLGITGELFF. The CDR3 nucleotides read TGTGCCACCCTCGGCATCACCGGGGAGCTGTTTTTT.

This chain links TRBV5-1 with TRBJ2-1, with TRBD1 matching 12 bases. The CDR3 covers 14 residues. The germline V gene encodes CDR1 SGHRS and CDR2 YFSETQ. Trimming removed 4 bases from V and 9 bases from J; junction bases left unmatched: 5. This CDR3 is CASSLGQGAGEQFF. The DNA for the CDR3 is TGCGCCAGCAGCCTGGGACAGGGGGCCGGTGAGCAGTTCTTC.

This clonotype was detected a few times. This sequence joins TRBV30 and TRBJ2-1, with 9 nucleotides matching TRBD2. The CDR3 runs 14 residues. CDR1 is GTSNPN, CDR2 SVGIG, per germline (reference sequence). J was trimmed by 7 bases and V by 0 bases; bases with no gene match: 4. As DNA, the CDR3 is TGTGCCTGGAGTGTGGGTCTAGCGGGGAATGAGCAGTTCTTC. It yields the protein CAWSVGLAGNEQFF.

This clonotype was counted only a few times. CDR3 in DNA: TGTGCTAGTGGTTTGGTAGTTGGAGCGGTCTACAATGAGCAGTTCTTC. Its translation is CASGLVVGAVYNEQFF. This chain connects TRBV12-5 to TRBJ2-1; maybe TRBD2 (5 bases). V was clipped by 0 bases and J by 3 bases, with 12 bases between them. CDR3 size: 16 residues. Germline CDR1 and CDR2: LGHNT and FRNRAP.

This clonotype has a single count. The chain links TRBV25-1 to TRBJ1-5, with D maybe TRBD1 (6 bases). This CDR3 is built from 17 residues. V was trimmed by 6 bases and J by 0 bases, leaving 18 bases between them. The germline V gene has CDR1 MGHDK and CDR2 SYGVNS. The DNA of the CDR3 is TGTGCCAGCAGCCCTGGACAGCTCGCCTATAGCAATCAGCCCCAGCATTTT. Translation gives CASSPGQLAYSNQPQHF.

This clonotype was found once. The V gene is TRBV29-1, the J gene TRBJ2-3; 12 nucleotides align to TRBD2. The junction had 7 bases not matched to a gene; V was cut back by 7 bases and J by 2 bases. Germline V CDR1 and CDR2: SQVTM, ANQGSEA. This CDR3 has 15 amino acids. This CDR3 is CSGVLAGGSTDTQYF. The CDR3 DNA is TGCAGCGGAGTACTAGCGGGAGGTTCCACAGATACGCAGTATTTT.

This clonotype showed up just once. CDR3 residues: CASSQRGTPGETQYF. CDR3 nucleotides: TGCGCCAGCAGCCAGCGAGGGACTCCGGGAGAGACCCAGTACTTC. The J gene is TRBJ2-5, the V gene TRBV4-1; the D gene is possibly TRBD2 (6 bases). Deletions cut 3 bases from V and 4 bases from J, with 15 bases between. CDR3 length: 15 residues. Germline values: CDR1 MGHRA, CDR2 YSYEKL.

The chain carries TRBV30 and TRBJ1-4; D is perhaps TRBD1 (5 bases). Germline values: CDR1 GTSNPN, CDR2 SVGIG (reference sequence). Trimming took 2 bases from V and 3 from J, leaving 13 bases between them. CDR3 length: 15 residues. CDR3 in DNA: TGTGCCTGGAGTCCCCGCAGGGCAGCTAATGAAAAACTGTTTTTT. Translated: CAWSPRRAANEKLFF.

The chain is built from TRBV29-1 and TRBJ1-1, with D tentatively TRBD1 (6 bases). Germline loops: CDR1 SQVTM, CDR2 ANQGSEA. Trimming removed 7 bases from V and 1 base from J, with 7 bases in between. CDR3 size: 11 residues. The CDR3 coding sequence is TGCAGCGCGACAGGGAACACTGAAGCTTTCTTT. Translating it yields CSATGNTEAFF.

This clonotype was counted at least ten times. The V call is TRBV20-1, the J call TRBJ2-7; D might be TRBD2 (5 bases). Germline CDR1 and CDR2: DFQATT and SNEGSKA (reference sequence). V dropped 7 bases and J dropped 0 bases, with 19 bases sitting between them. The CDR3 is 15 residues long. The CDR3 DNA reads TGCAGTGTCGTCGGAGGCCCCAGAAGCTCCTACGAGCAGTACTTC. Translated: CSVVGGPRSSYEQYF.

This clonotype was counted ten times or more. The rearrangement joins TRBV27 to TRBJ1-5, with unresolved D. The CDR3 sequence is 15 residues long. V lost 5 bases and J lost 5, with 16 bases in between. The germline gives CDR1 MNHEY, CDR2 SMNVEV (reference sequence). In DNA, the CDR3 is TGTGCCAGCAGTGCCTACCCGAGGGAGGATCAGCCCCAGCATTTT. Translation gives CASSAYPREDQPQHF.

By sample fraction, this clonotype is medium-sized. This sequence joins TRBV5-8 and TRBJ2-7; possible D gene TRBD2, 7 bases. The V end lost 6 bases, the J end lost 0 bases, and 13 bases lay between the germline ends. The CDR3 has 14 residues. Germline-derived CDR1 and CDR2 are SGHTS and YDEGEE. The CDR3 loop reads CASTKGGGSYEQYF. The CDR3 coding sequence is TGTGCCAGCACCAAGGGGGGGGGCTCCTACGAGCAGTACTTC. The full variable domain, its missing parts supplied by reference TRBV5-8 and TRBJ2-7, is EAGVTQSPTHLIKTRGQQATLRCSPISGHTSVYWYQQALGLGLQFLLWYDEGEERNRGNFPPRFSGRQFPNYSSELNVNALELEDSALYLCASTKGGGSYEQYFGPGTRLTVT.

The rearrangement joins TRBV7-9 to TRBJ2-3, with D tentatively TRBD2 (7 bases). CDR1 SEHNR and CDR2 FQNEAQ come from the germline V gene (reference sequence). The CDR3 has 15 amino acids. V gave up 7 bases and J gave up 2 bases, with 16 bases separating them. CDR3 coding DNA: TGTGCCAGCACCGCGGGGGCTAGCGTCACAGATACGCAGTATTTT. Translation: CASTAGASVTDTQYF.

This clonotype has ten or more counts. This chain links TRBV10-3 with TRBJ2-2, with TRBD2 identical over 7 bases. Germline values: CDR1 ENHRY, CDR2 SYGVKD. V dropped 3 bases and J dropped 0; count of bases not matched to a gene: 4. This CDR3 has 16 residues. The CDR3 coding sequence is TGTGCCATCAGTGACCCTAGCGGTACGAACACCGGGGAGCTGTTTTTT. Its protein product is CAISDPSGTNTGELFF.

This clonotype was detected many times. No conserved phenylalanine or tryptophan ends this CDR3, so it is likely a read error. The CDR3 spells CASSVAPAGGNEQFV. The CDR3 DNA sequence: TGTGCCAGCAGCGTAGCTCCCGCTGGGGGCAATGAGCAGTTCGTC. V is TRBV9 and J is TRBJ2-1; D might be TRBD1 or TRBD2, each matching 5 bases. Germline assignment: CDR1 SGDLS and CDR2 YYNGEE. The CDR3 is made up of 15 amino acids. With 0 bases removed from V and 6 bases from J, the gap between germline ends came to 13 bases.

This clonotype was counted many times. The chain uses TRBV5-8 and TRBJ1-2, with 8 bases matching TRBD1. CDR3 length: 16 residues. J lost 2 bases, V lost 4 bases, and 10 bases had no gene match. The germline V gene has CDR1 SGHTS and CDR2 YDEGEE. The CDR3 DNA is TGTGCCAGCAGCCTCGGGACAGGATGGTCGAACTATGGCTACACCTTC. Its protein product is CASSLGTGWSNYGYTF.

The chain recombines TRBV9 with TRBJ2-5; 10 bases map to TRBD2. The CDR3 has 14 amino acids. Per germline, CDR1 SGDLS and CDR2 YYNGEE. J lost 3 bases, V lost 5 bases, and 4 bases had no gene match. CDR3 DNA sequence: TGTGCCAGCAGTCTAACTAGCGGGGAAGAGACCCAGTACTTC. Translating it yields CASSLTSGEETQYF.

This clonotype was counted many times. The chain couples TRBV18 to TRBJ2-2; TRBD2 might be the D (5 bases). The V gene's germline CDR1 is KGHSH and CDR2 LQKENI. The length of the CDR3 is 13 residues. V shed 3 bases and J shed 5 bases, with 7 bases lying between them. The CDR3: CASSPPGTGELFF. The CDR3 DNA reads TGTGCCAGCTCACCGCCGGGGACCGGGGAGCTGTTTTTT.

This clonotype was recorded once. This chain's CDR3 is CASSLQRGAGNEQYF. CDR3 bases: TGTGCCAGCAGCCTTCAGCGGGGCGCGGGCAACGAGCAGTACTTC. The chain uses TRBV7-9 and TRBJ2-7; 7 bases fit TRBD2. The J segment lost 5 bases and the V segment lost 5 bases, leaving 12 bases of the junction unmatched. The CDR3 totals 15 residues. From germline, CDR1 is SEHNR and CDR2 FQNEAQ (reference sequence). The entire variable domain, with the rest obtained from reference TRBV7-9 and TRBJ2-7, is as follows: DTGVSQNPRHKITKRGQNVTFRCDPISEHNRLYWYRQTLGQGPEFLTYFQNEAQLEKSRLLSDRFSAERPKGSFSTLEIQRTEQGDSAMYLCASSLQRGAGNEQYFGPGTRLTVT.

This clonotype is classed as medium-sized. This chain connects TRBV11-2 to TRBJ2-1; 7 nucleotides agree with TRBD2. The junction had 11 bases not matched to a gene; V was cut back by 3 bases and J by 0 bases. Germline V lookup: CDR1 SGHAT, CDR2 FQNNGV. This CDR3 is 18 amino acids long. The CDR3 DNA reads TGTGCCAGCAGCTTCCAGCCCGCTAGCGGTTACTCCTACAATGAGCAGTTCTTC. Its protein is CASSFQPASGYSYNEQFF. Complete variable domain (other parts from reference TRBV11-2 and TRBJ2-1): EAGVAQSPRYKIIEKRQSVAFWCNPISGHATLYWYQQILGQGPKLLIQFQNNGVVDDSQLPKDRFSAERLKGVDSTLKIQPAKLEDSAVYLCASSFQPASGYSYNEQFFGPGTRLTVL.

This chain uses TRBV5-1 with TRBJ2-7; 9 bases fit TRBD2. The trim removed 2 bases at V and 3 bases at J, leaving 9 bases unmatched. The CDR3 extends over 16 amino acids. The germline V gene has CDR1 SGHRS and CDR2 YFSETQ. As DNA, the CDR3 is TGCGCCAGCAGCTTAAAGGCGGGGGGGCATTACTACGAGCAGTACTTC. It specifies CASSLKAGGHYYEQYF. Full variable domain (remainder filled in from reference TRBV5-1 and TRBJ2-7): KAGVTQTPRYLIKTRGQQVTLSCSPISGHRSVSWYQQTPGQGLQFLFEYFSETQRNKGNFPGRFSGRQFSNSRSEMNVSTLELGDSALYLCASSLKAGGHYYEQYFGPGTRLTVT.

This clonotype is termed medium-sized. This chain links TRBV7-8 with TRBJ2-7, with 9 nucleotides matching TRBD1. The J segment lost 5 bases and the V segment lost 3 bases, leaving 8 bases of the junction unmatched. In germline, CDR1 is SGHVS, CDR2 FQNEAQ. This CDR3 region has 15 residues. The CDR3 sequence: CASSFTGGAMDEQYF. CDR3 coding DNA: TGTGCCAGCAGCTTTACAGGGGGCGCTATGGACGAGCAGTACTTC.

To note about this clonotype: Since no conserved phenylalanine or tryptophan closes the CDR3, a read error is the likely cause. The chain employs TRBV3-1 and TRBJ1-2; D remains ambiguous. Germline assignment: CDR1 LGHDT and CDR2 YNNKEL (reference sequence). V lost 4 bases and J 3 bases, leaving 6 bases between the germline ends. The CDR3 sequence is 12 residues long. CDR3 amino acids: CASSPRDYGYTL. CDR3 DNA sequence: TGTGCCAGCAGCCCACGGGACTATGGCTACACCCTC.

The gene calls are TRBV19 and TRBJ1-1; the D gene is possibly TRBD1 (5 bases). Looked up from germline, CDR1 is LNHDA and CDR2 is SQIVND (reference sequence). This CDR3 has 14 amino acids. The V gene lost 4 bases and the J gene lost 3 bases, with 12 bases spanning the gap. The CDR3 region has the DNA TGTGCCAGTAGTACGCCGGGACGGTACACTGAAGCTTTCTTT. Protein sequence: CASSTPGRYTEAFF. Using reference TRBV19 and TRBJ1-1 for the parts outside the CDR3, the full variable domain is DGGITQSPKYLFRKEGQNVTLSCEQNLNHDAMYWYRQDPGQGLRLIYYSQIVNDFQKGDIAEGYSVSREKKESFPLTVTSAQKNPTAFYLCASSTPGRYTEAFFGQGTRLTVV.

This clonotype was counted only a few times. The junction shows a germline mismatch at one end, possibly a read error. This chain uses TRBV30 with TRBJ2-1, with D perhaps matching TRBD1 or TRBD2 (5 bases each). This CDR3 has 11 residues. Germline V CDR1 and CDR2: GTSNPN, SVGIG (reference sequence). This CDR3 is CAWALGDEQSF. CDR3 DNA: TGTGCTTGGGCCTTGGGGGATGAGCAGTCCTTC.

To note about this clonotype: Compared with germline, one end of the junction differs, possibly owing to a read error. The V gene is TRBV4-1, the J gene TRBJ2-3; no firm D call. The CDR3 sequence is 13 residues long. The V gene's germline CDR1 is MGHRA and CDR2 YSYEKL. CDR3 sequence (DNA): TGCGCCAGCAGTCAAGGGAACATGGATACGCAGTATTTT. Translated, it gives CASSQGNMDTQYF.